Below, one T cell receptor beta chain is given with its context. The data belong to a study of T-cell memory formation after mild COVID-19. Each CDR3 protein is one row after TCRdb ran MiXCR on the 5' RACE reads. The profile shows 200,000 or so distinct CDR3 sequences, 7.5% to 10% of them singletons. Sequenced: PBMCs or a T cell subset sorted from them (not recorded which). This receptor was obtained from a young man who had mild COVID-19 (a few samples of this study predate the infection). Cell type and time point are not known.

The CDR3 is CASSNVRGNQPQHF. CDR3 in DNA: TGTGCCAGCTCCAATGTCCGAGGGAATCAGCCCCAGCATTTT. The rearrangement uses TRBV6-6 and TRBJ1-5; D gene uncertain. V was trimmed by 8 bases and J by 4 bases, leaving 15 bases between them. There are 14 residues in the CDR3. Germline V lookup: CDR1 MNHNY, CDR2 SVGAGI (reference sequence).